The next 27 T cell receptor beta chains were all read from a single sample in a study of cytomegalovirus exposure and HLA in healthy donors. The study ran its PCR with 60 Vbeta and 13 Jbeta primers. TCRdb's table, derived via immunoSEQ multiplex PCR, lists solely in-frame clones and lacks some. This table has approximately 100,000 clones, around 80% appearing once. The sample comprised PBMCs. The source of these receptors is a female donor in good health and CMV-seropositive.

This clone has only one observation. This sequence joins TRBV18 and TRBJ2-5; D is possibly TRBD1 (5 bases). Per the germline V gene, CDR1 is KGHSH and CDR2 is LQKENI. The CDR3 covers 15 residues. Trimming cost V 0 bases and J 4 bases, with 12 bases left between them. The CDR3 is CASSPPRPQGETQYF. As DNA, the CDR3 is TGTGCCAGCTCACCACCACGCCCCCAGGGAGAGACCCAGTACTTC.

V and J are TRBV27 and TRBJ2-1; 9 nucleotides line up with TRBD1. The CDR3 totals 18 residues. Germline loops: CDR1 MNHEY, CDR2 SMNVEV (reference sequence). Germline trimming cut 8 bases from V and 1 base from J; bases unmatched to any gene: 15. CDR3 amino acids: CASSPGQGKAGSYNEQFF. The CDR3 DNA reads TGTGCCAGCTCACCGGGACAGGGTAAAGCTGGGTCCTACAATGAGCAGTTCTTC.

The chain employs TRBV7-6 and TRBJ2-1; the match to TRBD2 covers 12 bases. This CDR3 is built from 15 residues. Germline CDR1 and CDR2: SGHVS and FNYEAQ. The junction had 3 bases not matched to a gene; V was cut back by 5 bases and J by 4 bases. In nucleotides, the CDR3 is TGTGCCAGCAGCCTACTAGCGGGGGGATACAATGAGCAGTTCTTC. Translating gives CASSLLAGGYNEQFF.

The CDR3 is CASSTTATSGRLTEQFF. DNA of the CDR3: TGCGCCAGCAGCACAACAGCGACTAGCGGGAGGTTAACTGAGCAGTTCTTC. This chain connects TRBV5-1 to TRBJ2-1; TRBD2 matches at 13 bases. The junction had 13 bases not matched to a gene; V was cut back by 4 bases and J by 9 bases. Looked up from germline, CDR1 is SGHRS and CDR2 is YFSETQ. The CDR3 covers 17 residues.

V gene TRBV30 combines with J gene TRBJ1-2; no clear D. The germline V and J ends were trimmed by 0 bases and 2 bases, with 7 bases remaining between them. CDR3 length: 13 amino acids. Germline V CDR1 and CDR2: GTSNPN, SVGIG (reference sequence). The CDR3 DNA is TGTGCCTGGAGTGTATGGGAGAACTATGGCTACACCTTC. Protein sequence: CAWSVWENYGYTF.

This clone appeared a few times. The V call is TRBV30, the J call TRBJ2-1, with 7 bases matching TRBD2. CDR3 size: 11 residues. V gave up 8 bases and J gave up 10 bases; unmatched junction bases: 8. Per germline, CDR1 GTSNPN and CDR2 SVGIG (reference sequence). The CDR3 here is CAGTKRGEQFF. The CDR3 coding sequence is TGTGCCGGGACCAAGCGGGGAGAGCAGTTCTTC.

The chain uses TRBV25-1 and TRBJ2-2, with 13 bases fitting TRBD2. Trimming removed 5 bases from V and 4 bases from J; junction bases left unmatched: 10. The CDR3 length is 18 residues. Germline V gene lookup returns CDR1 MGHDK and CDR2 SYGVNS. CDR3 DNA sequence: TGTGCCAGCAGTCAAGACCAAGGACTAGCGGGGGTCACCGGGGAGCTGTTTTTT. Translated, it gives CASSQDQGLAGVTGELFF.

The V gene is TRBV7-2, the J gene TRBJ2-2, with D perhaps TRBD1 (6 bases). The CDR3 consists of 15 residues. CDR1 SGHTA and CDR2 FQGNSA come from the germline V gene. Trimming removed 9 bases from V and 1 base from J, with 15 bases in between. The CDR3 region is CASFSPDRNTGELFF. The CDR3 DNA follows: TGTGCCAGTTTTTCCCCGGACAGGAACACCGGGGAGCTGTTTTTT.

The V call is TRBV6-5, the J call TRBJ2-4; D gene unclear. This CDR3 region has 14 residues. V lost 4 bases to trimming and J lost 12 bases, with 19 bases between them. Germline-derived CDR1 and CDR2 are MNHEY and SVGAGI. For the CDR3, the DNA is TGTGCCAGCAGTTCGCCCCCTTACCCAGGAAGTCAGTACTTC. Amino acid sequence: CASSSPPYPGSQYF.

This chain connects TRBV2 to TRBJ2-3, with 12 nucleotides matching TRBD1. There are 15 residues in the CDR3. Germline V gene lookup returns CDR1 SNHLY and CDR2 FYNNEI. Germline trimming cut 8 bases from V and 5 bases from J; bases unmatched to any gene: 8. The CDR3 sequence is CASWGGQGAGDTQYF. Written as DNA, the CDR3 is TGTGCCAGCTGGGGGGGACAGGGGGCAGGAGATACGCAGTATTTT. The variable domain in full, with the rest retrieved from reference TRBV2 and TRBJ2-3, is EPEVTQTPSHQVTQMGQEVILRCVPISNHLYFYWYRQILGQKVEFLVSFYNNEISEKSEIFDDQFSVERPDGSNFTLKIRSTKLEDSAMYFCASWGGQGAGDTQYFGPGTRLTVL.

This chain uses TRBV7-9 with TRBJ2-5; TRBD2 aligns across 8 bases. The length of the CDR3 is 16 residues. The germline V gene has CDR1 SEHNR and CDR2 FQNEAQ (reference sequence). With V trimmed by 2 bases and J by 4 bases, 9 bases remained unmatched. CDR3 residues: CASSLSSGASPETQYF. CDR3 nucleotide sequence: TGTGCCAGCAGCTTAAGTAGCGGGGCAAGTCCAGAGACCCAGTACTTC.

The V call is TRBV29-1, the J call TRBJ1-2; 8 bases align to TRBD1. Germline lookup yields CDR1 SQVTM and CDR2 ANQGSEA. This CDR3 region has 11 residues. V shed 7 bases, J shed 10 bases, and the junction held 8 bases outside the gene matches. CDR3 nucleotides: TGCAGCGCCTCGATGACAGGGGACTACACCTTC. Its protein is CSASMTGDYTF.

The genes are TRBV27 and TRBJ1-2; D gene unclear. CDR1 and CDR2 from the germline V gene are MNHEY and SMNVEV (reference sequence). With 6 bases removed from V and 7 bases from J, the gap between germline ends came to 21 bases. This CDR3 comprises 15 residues. The CDR3 DNA follows: TGTGCCAGCAGCTCGTTGACTTTTGGGTCCTTTGGCTACACCTTC. It specifies CASSSLTFGSFGYTF.

The chain joins TRBV7-2 to TRBJ1-6; 9 bases align to TRBD1. The CDR3 is 15 amino acids. Germline CDR1 reads SGHTA; CDR2 reads FQGNSA. The V segment lost 5 bases and the J segment 6 bases; nucleotides outside the gene matches: 5. CDR3 DNA: TGTGCCAGCAGCCTAGGGACAGGGACTAATTCACCCCTCCACTTT. It yields the protein CASSLGTGTNSPLHF.

V usage is TRBV19 and J usage is TRBJ2-7; 11 bases align to TRBD2. The CDR3 is made up of 16 amino acids. Per the germline V gene, CDR1 is LNHDA and CDR2 is SQIVND (reference sequence). V was clipped by 4 bases and J by 1 base; unmatched bases: 6. This chain's CDR3 is CASSTRGTSGSYEQYF. The CDR3 nucleotides are TGTGCCAGTAGTACCCGTGGGACTAGCGGATCCTACGAGCAGTACTTC.

V is TRBV2 and J is TRBJ2-2; D is unresolved. Trimming shortened V by 2 bases and J by 6 bases, and 7 bases separated the two germline ends. Germline CDR1 and CDR2: SNHLY and FYNNEI. The CDR3 is made up of 13 amino acids. This CDR3 reads CASSELQSGELFF. The CDR3 DNA sequence: TGTGCCAGCAGTGAATTACAGTCCGGGGAGCTGTTTTTT.

CDR3 nucleotides: TGTGCCAGTACCCACGGGACAGGGGGCATTCAGCCCCAGCATTTT. It specifies CASTHGTGGIQPQHF. The chain carries TRBV19 and TRBJ1-5, with TRBD1 identical over 12 bases. J gave up 6 bases and V 7 bases, and 7 bases lay outside the gene matches. CDR1 LNHDA and CDR2 SQIVND come from the germline V gene (reference sequence). The length of the CDR3 is 15 residues.

V usage is TRBV18 and J usage is TRBJ1-1; the D gene is possibly TRBD1 (6 bases). The CDR3 is made up of 16 amino acids. Germline-derived CDR1 and CDR2 are KGHSH and LQKENI. V lost 6 bases and J lost 0, with 17 bases in between. The CDR3 here is CASSVQTGTMNTEAFF. The CDR3 region has the DNA TGTGCCAGCTCCGTCCAGACAGGAACCATGAACACTGAAGCTTTCTTT.

V and J are TRBV7-9 and TRBJ2-1; the match to TRBD2 covers 10 bases. The CDR3 contains 15 residues. Germline loops: CDR1 SEHNR, CDR2 FQNEAQ (reference sequence). The ends lost 4 bases at V and 5 bases at J; junction bases unmatched: 5. This chain's CDR3 is CASSSTSGANNEQFF. DNA of the CDR3: TGTGCCAGCAGCTCTACTAGCGGGGCCAACAATGAGCAGTTCTTC.

The rearrangement links TRBV6-6 to TRBJ2-1; TRBD2 matches 11 bases. The J segment lost 8 bases and the V segment lost 4 bases, leaving 10 bases of the junction unmatched. The CDR3 covers 16 residues. Germline loops: CDR1 MNHNY, CDR2 SVGAGI (reference sequence). In DNA, the CDR3 is TGTGCCAGCAGTTCTGGGGTAGCGGGAGGGTTGGATGAGCAGTTCTTC. This sequence encodes CASSSGVAGGLDEQFF.

This clone has only a few counts. The V and J genes are TRBV20-1 and TRBJ2-5, with D unresolved. Trimming left V 3 bases short and J 5 bases short, with 4 bases between. CDR1 and CDR2 (germline): DFQATT, SNEGSKA (reference sequence). The length of the CDR3 is 10 residues. The CDR3 spells CSASVETQYF. Here the CDR3 DNA reads TGCAGTGCTAGCGTCGAGACCCAGTACTTC.

The chain couples TRBV4-2 to TRBJ1-4; 8 bases match TRBD1. The length of the CDR3 is 15 residues. Germline V lookup: CDR1 LGHNA, CDR2 YNFKEQ. The V gene end was trimmed by 4 bases and the J gene end by 4 bases; junction bases not matched to a gene: 5. The CDR3 sequence: CASSPGQGLNEKLFF. The CDR3 DNA follows: TGTGCCAGCAGCCCCGGACAGGGTCTTAATGAAAAACTGTTTTTT.

This clone is medium-sized in the sample. The chain links TRBV19 to TRBJ2-6; no firm D call. Germline loops: CDR1 LNHDA, CDR2 SQIVND (reference sequence). The CDR3 is 20 residues long. Between the trimmed V and J ends, which lost 3 bases and 2 bases, there was a span of 23 bases. The CDR3 sequence: CASSMGPQRDSHTGANVLTF. The CDR3 nucleotides are TGTGCCAGTAGTATGGGCCCTCAAAGAGATTCGCACACTGGGGCCAACGTCCTGACTTTC. The whole variable domain, filled in from reference TRBV19 and TRBJ2-6, reads DGGITQSPKYLFRKEGQNVTLSCEQNLNHDAMYWYRQDPGQGLRLIYYSQIVNDFQKGDIAEGYSVSREKKESFPLTVTSAQKNPTAFYLCASSMGPQRDSHTGANVLTFGAGSRLTVL.

The CDR3 region is CASSLAGVGQPQHF. CDR3 DNA: TGTGCCAGCAGCTTGGCAGGGGTGGGTCAGCCCCAGCATTTT. The chain links TRBV5-6 to TRBJ1-5, with D perhaps matching TRBD1 (6 bases). The CDR3 covers 14 residues. From germline, CDR1 is SGHDT and CDR2 YYEEEE. V shed 0 bases and J shed 6 bases, with 10 bases lying between them.

J is TRBJ1-1 and V is TRBV5-1; TRBD1 aligns across 8 bases. This CDR3 contains 15 residues. Germline assignment: CDR1 SGHRS and CDR2 YFSETQ. V lost 4 bases to trimming and J lost 2 bases; unmatched junction nucleotides: 7. CDR3 sequence reads: CASSPDGQGNTEAFF. CDR3 bases: TGCGCCAGCAGCCCTGATGGACAGGGAAACACTGAAGCTTTCTTT.

The chain combines TRBV27 with TRBJ2-7; 11 bases agree with TRBD2. Germline V gene lookup returns CDR1 MNHEY and CDR2 SMNVEV (reference sequence). Trimming cost V 2 bases and J 3 bases; bases outside gene matches: 3. The CDR3 extends over 15 amino acids. The CDR3 nucleotides are TGTGCCAGCAGTTTAACACTAGCGGGAGTCTACGAGCAGTACTTC. It yields the protein CASSLTLAGVYEQYF.

A note on this clone: An end of the junction differs from the germline gene, which may be a read error. This CDR3 is also generated by other DNA sequences in the sample. The chain has TRBV28 and TRBJ2-1; 14 bases agree with TRBD2. There are 16 residues in the CDR3. From germline, CDR1 is MDHEN and CDR2 SYDVKM. The CDR3, as DNA: TGTGCCAGTAGTTTGGTTCGGACTAGCGGGGGGAGTGAGCAGTTCTTC. Translation gives CASSLVRTSGGSEQFF.